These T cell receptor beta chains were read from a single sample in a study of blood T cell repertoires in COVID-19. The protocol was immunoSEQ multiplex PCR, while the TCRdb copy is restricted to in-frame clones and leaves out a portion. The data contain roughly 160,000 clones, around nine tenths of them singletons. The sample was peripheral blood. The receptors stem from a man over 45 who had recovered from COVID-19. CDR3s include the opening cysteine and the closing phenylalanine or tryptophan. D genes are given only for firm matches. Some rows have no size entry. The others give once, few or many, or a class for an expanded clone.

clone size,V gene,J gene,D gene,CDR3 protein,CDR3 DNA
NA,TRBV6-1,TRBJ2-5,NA,CASSERGPQETQYF,TGTGCCAGCAGTGAGCGGGGGCCCCAAGAGACCCAGTACTTC
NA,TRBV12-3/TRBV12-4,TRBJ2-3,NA,CASSRQVTDTQYF,TGTGCCAGCAGCCGACAGGTGACAGATACGCAGTATTTT
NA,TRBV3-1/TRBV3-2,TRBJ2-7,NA,CASSQEAGQGFDEQYF,TGTGCCAGCAGCCAAGAAGCTGGGCAGGGGTTCGACGAGCAGTACTTC
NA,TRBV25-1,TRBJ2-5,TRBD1,CASSESGQQETQYF,TGTGCCAGCAGTGAATCGGGACAGCAAGAGACCCAGTACTTC
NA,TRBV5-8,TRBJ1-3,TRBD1,CASSSRTGGDTIYF,TGTGCCAGCAGCTCCAGGACAGGGGGAGACACCATATATTTT
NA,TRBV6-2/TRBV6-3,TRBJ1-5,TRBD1,CASSRGTGGRQPQHF,TGTGCCAGCAGTAGAGGGACAGGGGGCCGTCAGCCCCAGCATTTT
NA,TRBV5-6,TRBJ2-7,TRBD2,CASSPGLAGAYEQYF,TGTGCCAGCAGCCCGGGACTAGCGGGGGCCTACGAGCAGTACTTC
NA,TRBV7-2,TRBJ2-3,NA,CASSLVGSRTDTQYF,TGTGCCAGCAGCTTAGTCGGGAGTCGGACAGATACGCAGTATTTT
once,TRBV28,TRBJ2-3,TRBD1,CASSLTGGLGSYTQYF,TGTGCCAGCAGTTTAACAGGGGGCCTAGGTAGTTATACGCAGTATTTT
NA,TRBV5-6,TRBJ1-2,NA,CASRGRWDGYTF,TGTGCCAGCAGGGGGAGGTGGGATGGCTACACCTTC
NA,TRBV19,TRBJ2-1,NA,CASNPGGLSYNEQFF,TGTGCCAGTAACCCAGGCGGGCTCTCGTACAATGAGCAGTTCTTC
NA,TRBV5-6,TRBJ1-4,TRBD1,CASSQTRDRPNEKLFF,TGTGCCAGCAGCCAAACCCGGGACAGACCTAATGAAAAACTGTTTTTT
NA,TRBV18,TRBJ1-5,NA,CASSPGAGNMQPQHF,TGTGCCAGCTCACCCGGAGCAGGGAATATGCAGCCCCAGCATTTT
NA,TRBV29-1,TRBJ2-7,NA,CSATREYEQYF,TGCAGCGCCACGAGGGAGTACGAGCAGTACTTC
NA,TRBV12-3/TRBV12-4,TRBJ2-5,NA,CASRSKETQYF,TGTGCCAGCAGATCCAAAGAGACCCAGTACTTC
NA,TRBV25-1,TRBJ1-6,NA,CASGGSGIISPLHF,TGTGCCAGCGGCGGCTCAGGGATTATTTCACCCCTCCACTTT
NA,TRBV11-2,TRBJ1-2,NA,CASSLDEGLSWYGYTF,TGTGCCAGCAGCTTAGATGAAGGACTTTCTTGGTATGGCTACACCTTC
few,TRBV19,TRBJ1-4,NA,CATSISGEKLFF,TGTGCCACTAGTATAAGCGGTGAAAAACTGTTTTTT
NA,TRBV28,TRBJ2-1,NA,CASSPGGPSYNEQFF,TGTGCCAGCAGCCCCGGGGGGCCCTCCTACAATGAGCAGTTCTTC
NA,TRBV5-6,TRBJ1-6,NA,CASDRRGGSPLHF,TGTGCCAGCGACCGACGGGGAGGGTCACCCCTCCACTTT
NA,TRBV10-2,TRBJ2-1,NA,CASSVGGYNEQFF,TGCGCCAGCAGTGTAGGCGGCTACAATGAGCAGTTCTTC
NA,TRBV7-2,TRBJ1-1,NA,CASRSHSGWTEAFF,TGTGCCAGCAGGTCGCACTCAGGTTGGACTGAAGCTTTCTTT